The 22 T cell receptor beta chains given below trace back to one sample, sequenced in a study of Ad26.COV2.S vaccination and SARS-CoV-2 variants. TCRdb's table, derived via immunoSEQ multiplex PCR, lists solely in-frame clones and lacks some. The sample consists of about 410,000 clones, 92% of them appearing once. Treatment given: around 19 received Ad26.COV2.S at low or high dose, single or two shots; 5 received placebo; per-sample allocation not given. Samples came from day 63 after the first vaccine or placebo injection. The sample here was peripheral blood, taken in a trial of Ad26.COV2.S vaccine versus placebo. Every receptor here comes from a person between 18 and 65 years old who received the Ad26.COV2.S COVID-19 vaccine or a placebo.

The CDR3 reads CASIPRTGALGPQHF. In DNA form, the CDR3 reads TGTGCCAGCATCCCCCGGACAGGGGCCCTCGGGCCCCAGCATTTT. The V call is TRBV2, the J call TRBJ1-5, with 9 positions matching TRBD1. Trimming at V came to 7 bases and at J to 9 bases, leaving 13 bases not matched to a gene. Germline lookup yields CDR1 SNHLY and CDR2 FYNNEI. The CDR3 loop spans 15 amino acids.

DNA for the CDR3: TGTGCCAGTAGTATGCAAACGATACCCCCATCAAATGCGGACTACGAGCAGTACTTC. Its translation is CASSMQTIPPSNADYEQYF. The rearrangement joins TRBV19 to TRBJ2-7; D gene unclear. Germline-derived CDR1 and CDR2 are LNHDA and SQIVND (reference sequence). V was clipped by 3 bases and J by 3 bases, with 27 bases between them. The CDR3 sequence is 19 residues long.

This chain uses TRBV19 with TRBJ1-1, with 11 positions matching TRBD1. Germline V lookup: CDR1 LNHDA, CDR2 SQIVND (reference sequence). Trimming at V came to 4 bases and at J to 1 base, leaving 8 bases not matched to a gene. The CDR3 covers 17 residues. Here the CDR3 reads CASSTKPGTGGNTEAFF. CDR3 sequence (DNA): TGTGCCAGTAGTACTAAGCCCGGGACAGGGGGGAACACTGAAGCTTTCTTT. The full variable domain, with the rest looked up from reference TRBV19 and TRBJ1-1, is DGGITQSPKYLFRKEGQNVTLSCEQNLNHDAMYWYRQDPGQGLRLIYYSQIVNDFQKGDIAEGYSVSREKKESFPLTVTSAQKNPTAFYLCASSTKPGTGGNTEAFFGQGTRLTVV.

The chain has TRBV5-4 and TRBJ1-2; 8 bases match TRBD1. J gave up 8 bases and V 0 bases, and 9 bases lay outside the gene matches. The germline gives CDR1 SGHNT, CDR2 YYREEE (reference sequence). CDR3 length equals 15 residues. CDR3 region: CASSLDGQGLVGYTF. The CDR3 nucleotides are TGTGCCAGCAGCTTGGACGGACAGGGATTAGTCGGCTACACCTTC. Using reference TRBV5-4 and TRBJ1-2 for the parts outside the CDR3, the full variable domain is ETGVTQSPTHLIKTRGQQVTLRCSSQSGHNTVSWYQQALGQGPQFIFQYYREEENGRGNFPPRFSGLQFPNYSSELNVNALELDDSALYLCASSLDGQGLVGYTFGSGTRLTVV.

This sequence joins TRBV9 and TRBJ2-7; either TRBD1 or TRBD2 may supply D (5 bases each). CDR3 size: 14 residues. The germline V and J ends were trimmed by 4 bases and 2 bases, with 13 bases remaining between them. The germline gives CDR1 SGDLS, CDR2 YYNGEE. CDR3 sequence (DNA): TGTGCCAGCAGCTCCGACAGAGGGGCCTACGAGCAGTACTTC. Its protein is CASSSDRGAYEQYF.

The chain links TRBV30 to TRBJ2-7; tentatively, D is TRBD1 (5 bases). This CDR3 contains 16 residues. Germline assignment: CDR1 GTSNPN and CDR2 SVGIG (reference sequence). The V end was cut by 0 bases, the J end by 2 bases, with 17 bases between. CDR3 bases: TGTGCCTGGAGTGTACTTTCGTCAGGGAAGACCTACGAGCAGTACTTC. This translates into CAWSVLSSGKTYEQYF.

The chain carries TRBV27 and TRBJ2-7, with 7 bases identical to TRBD2. Per the germline V gene, CDR1 is MNHEY and CDR2 is SMNVEV (reference sequence). The CDR3 has 14 amino acids. J lost 0 bases, V lost 5 bases, and 4 bases had no gene match. The CDR3 protein is CASSPRGVSYEQYF. DNA for the CDR3: TGTGCCAGCAGTCCCCGGGGGGTCTCCTACGAGCAGTACTTC.

The chain employs TRBV9 and TRBJ2-2; the D is unclear. Germline CDR1 reads SGDLS; CDR2 reads YYNGEE. The V end lost 4 bases, the J end lost 4 bases, and 14 bases lay between the germline ends. The CDR3 extends over 15 amino acids. CDR3 DNA: TGTGCCAGCAGCCCAGTCGCGACATCCACCGGGGAGCTGTTTTTT. Encoded protein: CASSPVATSTGELFF.

The V gene is TRBV6-4, the J gene TRBJ2-4; D not certain. The germline gives CDR1 MRHNA, CDR2 SNTAGT. The CDR3 runs 17 residues. Trimming removed 10 bases from V and 3 bases from J, with 25 bases in between. CDR3 residues: CATHRVSGLGFKNIQYF. In DNA, the CDR3 is TGTGCCACTCACCGAGTATCTGGCCTGGGATTCAAAAACATTCAGTACTTC.

The CDR3 DNA follows: TGTGCCAGCAGCTTGCGGGGGGCCGTAGATACGCAGTATTTT. The encoded protein is CASSLRGAVDTQYF. The chain employs TRBV7-2 and TRBJ2-3; 8 bases align to TRBD2. The germline gives CDR1 SGHTA, CDR2 FQGNSA. This CDR3 is 14 amino acids long. The V gene end was trimmed by 3 bases and the J gene end by 5 bases; junction bases not matched to a gene: 4.

Written as DNA, the CDR3 is TGTGCCAGCAGTTTCGTCACAGATACGCAGTATTTT. The encoded protein is CASSFVTDTQYF. The rearrangement uses TRBV12-3 or TRBV12-4 and TRBJ2-3, with unresolved D. With 3 bases removed from V and 2 bases from J, the gap between germline ends came to 3 bases. The CDR3 length is 12 residues.

The chain couples TRBV4-3 to TRBJ1-2, with 7 bases fitting TRBD1. Germline V lookup: CDR1 LGHNA, CDR2 YSLEER. The V and J ends lost 0 bases and 6 bases, in that order; junction bases with no gene match: 7. The CDR3 loop spans 15 amino acids. The chain's CDR3 is CASSQDGRQGNGYTF. The DNA for the CDR3 is TGCGCCAGCAGCCAAGATGGTAGACAGGGTAATGGCTACACCTTC.

A word on this clone: Mismatch with germline at one junction end may stem from a read error. The chain recombines TRBV5-1 with TRBJ2-7, with 8 bases aligning to TRBD2. From germline, CDR1 is SGHRS and CDR2 YFSETQ. The CDR3 sequence is 15 residues long. DNA for the CDR3: TGCGCCAGCAGCTTTGAGGCGGGGGGCTCCTCCGAGCAGTACTTC. Translation: CASSFEAGGSSEQYF.

The chain carries TRBV7-9 and TRBJ1-6; weak D call: TRBD1 (5 bases). Germline V lookup: CDR1 SEHNR, CDR2 FQNEAQ (reference sequence). With 4 bases removed from V and 4 bases from J, the gap between germline ends came to 14 bases. The CDR3 spans 16 residues. In DNA form, the CDR3 reads TGTGCCAGCAGCTCTCAGGGATACTCATATAATTCACCCCTCCACTTT. Its translation: CASSSQGYSYNSPLHF.

The J gene is TRBJ2-5, the V gene TRBV12-3 or TRBV12-4; unclear D gene. V was cut by 6 bases and J by 7 bases, with 12 bases left in between. The CDR3 sequence is 12 residues long. For the CDR3, the DNA is TGTGCCAGCAGCTCCACCGTCGTGACCCAGTACTTC. This translates into CASSSTVVTQYF.

The chain combines TRBV14 with TRBJ1-1, with D uncertain. This CDR3 spans 16 amino acids. Looked up from germline, CDR1 is SGHDN and CDR2 is FVKESK. The V end was cut by 0 bases, the J end by 2 bases, with 13 bases between. The CDR3 nucleotides read TGTGCCAGCAGCCAAGATTTCGGGCAGTTAAACACTGAAGCTTTCTTT. Translation: CASSQDFGQLNTEAFF.

V and J are TRBV7-9 and TRBJ1-2; a weak D match, TRBD1 (6 bases). V was shortened by 2 bases and J by 6 bases, with 25 bases between the two germline ends. Germline CDR1 SEHNR, CDR2 FQNEAQ (reference sequence). CDR3 size: 18 residues. CDR3 coding DNA: TGTGCCAGCAGCTTACCACCCACACTTACAGGGCCAAAAGATGGCTACACCTTC. It codes for CASSLPPTLTGPKDGYTF.

The chain is built from TRBV2 and TRBJ2-7; TRBD1 aligns across 7 bases. CDR1 and CDR2 (germline): SNHLY, FYNNEI. The CDR3 has 13 residues. V was pared by 4 bases and J by 7 bases, with 7 bases of the junction left unmatched. CDR3 in DNA: TGTGCCAGCAGTGCGAGGGGGCTGGGTGAGCAGTACTTC. This translates into CASSARGLGEQYF. The complete variable domain, with remaining parts taken from reference TRBV2 and TRBJ2-7, reads EPEVTQTPSHQVTQMGQEVILRCVPISNHLYFYWYRQILGQKVEFLVSFYNNEISEKSEIFDDQFSVERPDGSNFTLKIRSTKLEDSAMYFCASSARGLGEQYFGPGTRLTVT.

This sequence joins TRBV9 and TRBJ2-1; 8 nucleotides match TRBD2. Germline V lookup: CDR1 SGDLS, CDR2 YYNGEE. Unmatched junction bases numbered 4, after V lost 4 bases and J lost 1 base. This CDR3 has 15 residues. The CDR3 protein is CASSPGGLSYNEQFF. The CDR3 bases are TGTGCCAGCAGCCCGGGGGGGCTATCCTACAATGAGCAGTTCTTC.

This chain connects TRBV10-2 to TRBJ2-3; D gene unclear. Germline-derived CDR1 and CDR2 are WSHSY and SAAADI. The V end was cut by 0 bases, the J end by 0 bases, with 13 bases between. The CDR3 is 17 residues long. The CDR3, as DNA: TGCGCCAGCAGTGAGTCGAGGAAATTCTCTAGCACAGATACGCAGTATTTT. The encoded protein is CASSESRKFSSTDTQYF.

The chain combines TRBV4-3 with TRBJ2-7; a possible D gene is TRBD2 (6 bases). Trimming removed 0 bases at V and 9 bases at J, with 15 bases between. Germline CDR1 reads LGHNA; CDR2 reads YSLEER. This CDR3 spans 14 amino acids. CDR3 nucleotides: TGCGCCAGCAGCCAAGATCGGGGGTTGGGTGGGCAGTACTTC. Its protein is CASSQDRGLGGQYF.

The chain combines TRBV14 with TRBJ2-2; no clear D. V lost 4 bases and J lost 2, with 8 bases in between. From germline, CDR1 is SGHDN and CDR2 FVKESK. This CDR3 contains 14 residues. The DNA of the CDR3 is TGTGCCAGCAGCCTGTCCGTCAACACCGGGGAGCTGTTTTTT. Protein: CASSLSVNTGELFF.